Presented here are 20 T cell receptor beta chains from one specimen sequenced in a study of CD8 T cells in ankylosing spondylitis. TCRdb called the 5' RACE reads again in MiXCR, with one record for every CDR3 protein. This table holds around 300,000 distinct CDR3 sequences, 9.5% to 13% found once. The specimen was blood, either unsorted or a sorted T cell fraction (not recorded which). The receptors here all came from a female donor with ankylosing spondylitis or in good health (not recorded which).

This chain connects TRBV7-8 to TRBJ2-5, with TRBD1 matching over 7 bases. The CDR3 extends over 14 amino acids. The V gene's germline CDR1 is SGHVS and CDR2 FQNEAQ. With 3 bases clipped from V and 3 bases from J, the junction kept 4 bases outside the gene matches. Written as DNA, the CDR3 is TGTGCCAGCAGCTTTAGGGACAGCGAAGAGACCCAGTACTTC. This codes for CASSFRDSEETQYF.

The rearrangement links TRBV7-8 to TRBJ1-3; D might be TRBD1 (6 bases). This CDR3 comprises 17 residues. Deletions cut 0 bases from V and 2 bases from J, with 14 bases between. The V gene's germline CDR1 is SGHVS and CDR2 FQNEAQ. The CDR3 sequence: CASSLAWQGMAGNTIYF. CDR3 sequence (DNA): TGTGCCAGCAGCTTAGCGTGGCAGGGGATGGCTGGAAACACCATATATTTT.

This clonotype was counted at least ten times. This chain uses TRBV7-9 with TRBJ1-1; tentatively, D is TRBD1 (5 bases). Trimming removed 6 bases at V and 5 bases at J, with 19 bases between. This CDR3 is built from 15 residues. Germline loops: CDR1 SEHNR, CDR2 FQNEAQ (reference sequence). CDR3 sequence: CASSIGGAVNTEAFF. CDR3 bases: TGTGCCAGCAGTATTGGTGGGGCAGTAAATACTGAAGCTTTCTTT.

This chain uses TRBV27 with TRBJ2-3, with a possible D match to TRBD2 (6 bases). The V and J ends lost 6 bases and 1 base respectively, with 11 bases between them. Germline CDR1 and CDR2: MNHEY and SMNVEV (reference sequence). CDR3 length equals 14 residues. This CDR3 is CASSLGLRTDTQYF. The CDR3 bases are TGTGCCAGCAGCTTAGGACTACGCACAGATACGCAGTATTTT.

The rearrangement joins TRBV15 to TRBJ2-3; 11 bases align to TRBD2. The CDR3 extends over 15 amino acids. In germline, CDR1 is LNHNV, CDR2 YYDKDF (reference sequence). V lost 3 bases to trimming and J lost 5 bases; unmatched junction nucleotides: 4. The CDR3 protein is CATSSGTSGRDTQYF. CDR3 nucleotides: TGTGCCACCAGCAGCGGAACTAGCGGGAGAGATACGCAGTATTTT.

This clonotype has just a few counts. This chain joins TRBV7-6 and TRBJ1-5; no firm D call. Germline lookup yields CDR1 SGHVS and CDR2 FNYEAQ. V lost 1 base, J lost 11 bases, and 12 bases lay in between. The length of the CDR3 is 13 residues. The CDR3 sequence: CASSLGWNTAQHF. CDR3 DNA: TGTGCCAGCAGCTTAGGATGGAACACAGCCCAGCATTTT.

This clonotype occurred many times. V usage is TRBV5-1 and J usage is TRBJ2-5; D gene ambiguous. Germline assignment: CDR1 SGHRS and CDR2 YFSETQ. The CDR3 is made up of 15 amino acids. V was pared by 4 bases and J by 4 bases, with 17 bases between. CDR3 in amino acids: CASSPGYSPIETQYF. The CDR3 coding sequence is TGCGCCAGCAGCCCCGGTTACAGCCCGATAGAGACCCAGTACTTC.

The chain carries TRBV2 and TRBJ1-1, with a tentative D call TRBD1 (5 bases). The V gene's germline CDR1 is SNHLY and CDR2 FYNNEI. V was shortened by 7 bases and J by 5 bases, with 11 bases between the two germline ends. This CDR3 region has 12 residues. The CDR3 DNA follows: TGTGCCAGCACACGGGGGGAGACTGAAGCTTTCTTT. Translated, it gives CASTRGETEAFF.

Remarks on this clonotype: This sequence may be a read error, since a much larger clone differs from it by one base. The CDR3 DNA follows: TGCGTCAGCAGCAGGGACAGATACACCGGGGAGCTGTTTTTT. Its translation is CVSSRDRYTGELFF. This rearrangement joins TRBV5-1 to TRBJ2-2; TRBD1 matches at 7 bases. Germline CDR1 and CDR2: SGHRS and YFSETQ. The CDR3 runs to 14 residues.

This clonotype was recorded many times. The rearrangement joins TRBV7-9 to TRBJ2-1; D unclear. The CDR3 loop spans 13 amino acids. With 1 base removed from V and 9 bases from J, the gap between germline ends came to 10 bases. The germline V gene encodes CDR1 SEHNR and CDR2 FQNEAQ (reference sequence). The CDR3: CASSLGNPLEQFF. The CDR3 DNA is TGTGCCAGCAGCTTAGGGAACCCCCTTGAGCAGTTCTTC.

Ten or more counts support this clonotype. The chain joins TRBV7-3 to TRBJ1-1; 8 nucleotides line up with TRBD1. Per germline, CDR1 SGHTA and CDR2 FQGTGA. With 5 bases clipped from V and 7 bases from J, the junction kept 9 bases outside the gene matches. The CDR3 contains 14 residues. For the CDR3, the DNA is TGTGCCAGCAGCCCCGGACAGGGATTCGTTGAAGCTTTCTTT. Its translation: CASSPGQGFVEAFF.

As concerns this clonotype: This sequence may be a read error, since a much larger clone differs from it by one base. CDR3: CAGSKRTGKNTEAFF. CDR3 sequence (DNA): TGCGCCGGCAGCAAACGGACAGGGAAGAACACTGAAGCTTTCTTT. This chain links TRBV5-1 with TRBJ1-1; 8 nucleotides agree with TRBD1. This CDR3 region has 15 residues. CDR1 SGHRS and CDR2 YFSETQ come from the germline V gene. Using reference TRBV5-1 and TRBJ1-1 for the parts outside the CDR3, the full variable domain is KAGVTQTPRYLIKTRGQQVTLSCSPISGHRSVSWYQQTPGQGLQFLFEYFSETQRNKGNFPGRFSGRQFSNSRSEMNVSTLELGDSALYLCAGSKRTGKNTEAFFGQGTRLTVV.

V is TRBV5-1 and J is TRBJ1-6, with TRBD1 matching 11 bases. The CDR3 runs to 16 residues. Germline CDR1 SGHRS, CDR2 YFSETQ. The ends lost 4 bases at V and 5 bases at J; junction bases unmatched: 5. The CDR3 spells CASSGRTGGDNSPLHF. In nucleotides, the CDR3 is TGCGCCAGCAGCGGCAGGACAGGGGGCGATAATTCACCCCTCCACTTT.

This clonotype was found a few times. The chain has TRBV5-5 and TRBJ2-5, with TRBD2 identical over 8 bases. The length of the CDR3 is 16 residues. The V and J ends lost 0 bases and 1 base, in that order; junction bases with no gene match: 5. From germline, CDR1 is SGHKS and CDR2 YYEKEE (reference sequence). This CDR3 is CASSLVIAGTQETQYF. CDR3 coding DNA: TGTGCCAGCAGCTTGGTGATAGCGGGGACCCAAGAGACCCAGTACTTC.

In its sample, this clonotype was seen many times. The gene calls are TRBV20-1 and TRBJ2-6; D is unclear. The ends were cut back, 6 bases at V and 3 bases at J, with 12 bases in the middle. In germline, CDR1 is DFQATT, CDR2 SNEGSKA (reference sequence). The CDR3 covers 14 residues. The CDR3 DNA follows: TGCAGTGCCACGACCGGCGGTGGGGCCAACGTCCTGACTTTC. It is translated as CSATTGGGANVLTF.

This clonotype has at least ten counts. The chain uses TRBV9 and TRBJ1-1, with D hard to call. Germline V gives CDR1 SGDLS, CDR2 YYNGEE. The CDR3 covers 13 residues. Trimming removed 0 bases from V and 9 bases from J, with 12 bases in between. The CDR3 DNA reads as TGTGCCAGCAGCGTAGGGTCGGAGTCTCAAGCTTTCTTT. Amino acid sequence: CASSVGSESQAFF.

There are many counts of this clonotype. The chain combines TRBV10-3 with TRBJ1-1; possibly TRBD1 for D (5 bases). Germline V gene sequence: CDR1 ENHRY, CDR2 SYGVKD. This CDR3 is 15 amino acids long. Between the trimmed V and J ends, which lost 5 bases and 1 base, there was a span of 14 bases. The CDR3 sequence: CAISQSGLENTEAFF. CDR3 nucleotide sequence: TGTGCCATCAGTCAATCGGGACTCGAGAACACTGAAGCTTTCTTT.

In its sample, this clonotype was seen many times. The chain employs TRBV12-3 or TRBV12-4 and TRBJ2-2; D perhaps matches TRBD1 (6 bases). V gave up 2 bases and J gave up 8 bases, with 9 bases separating them. The CDR3 extends over 13 amino acids. CDR3 loop: CASSLTGPGELFF. In nucleotides, the CDR3 is TGTGCCAGCAGTTTAACAGGGCCGGGGGAGCTGTTTTTT.

This clonotype was seen more than once but under ten times. The chain recombines TRBV5-4 with TRBJ2-1; D is unclear. Per germline, CDR1 SGHNT and CDR2 YYREEE (reference sequence). There are 14 residues in the CDR3. V was shortened by 6 bases and J by 3 bases, with 13 bases between the two germline ends. This CDR3 is CASTPEASYNEQFF. In DNA form, the CDR3 reads TGTGCCAGCACCCCTGAGGCAAGCTACAATGAGCAGTTCTTC.

The gene calls are TRBV10-1 and TRBJ2-7, with D possibly TRBD2 on 6 matching bases. Trimming shortened V by 4 bases and J by 9 bases, and 16 bases separated the two germline ends. Germline-derived CDR1 and CDR2 are WNHNN and SYGVQD (reference sequence). This CDR3 contains 13 residues. DNA for the CDR3: TGCGCCAGCAGTGCCGGGGGTCTCCTGGGGCAGTACTTC. Translated: CASSAGGLLGQYF.